The 25 T cell receptor beta chains below were found in one sample sequenced in a study of blood T cell repertoires in COVID-19. Method: immunoSEQ multiplex PCR; TCRdb's copy keeps in-frame clones and lacks some. The repertoire holds 150,000 or so clones, about four fifths seen once, with around 12% in the top ten. The sequenced sample was PBMCs or T cells enriched from blood (not recorded which). Every receptor here comes from a man aged 50 to 59 who had recovered from COVID-19.

The chain is built from TRBV19 and TRBJ1-6, with D hard to call. The CDR3 contains 15 residues. Trimming removed 3 bases at V and 2 bases at J, with 8 bases between. Germline V gene lookup returns CDR1 LNHDA and CDR2 SQIVND (reference sequence). In DNA form, the CDR3 reads TGTGCCAGTAGTATTCCAGGCCCCTATAATTCACCCCTCCACTTT. Translated, it gives CASSIPGPYNSPLHF.

The chain carries TRBV2 and TRBJ2-4; 14 bases agree with TRBD2. The V gene's germline CDR1 is SNHLY and CDR2 FYNNEI. CDR3 length: 14 residues. With 8 bases clipped from V and 9 bases from J, the junction kept 6 bases outside the gene matches. This CDR3 reads CASQTSGGAGIQYF. The CDR3, as DNA: TGTGCCAGCCAGACTAGCGGGGGGGCCGGCATTCAGTACTTC. Variable domain in full (rest from reference TRBV2 and TRBJ2-4): EPEVTQTPSHQVTQMGQEVILRCVPISNHLYFYWYRQILGQKVEFLVSFYNNEISEKSEIFDDQFSVERPDGSNFTLKIRSTKLEDSAMYFCASQTSGGAGIQYFGAGTRLSVL.

V gene TRBV19 combines with J gene TRBJ1-2, with 7 bases identical to TRBD1. The CDR3 is 12 amino acids. The germline V gene has CDR1 LNHDA and CDR2 SQIVND (reference sequence). Trimming cost V 2 bases and J 7 bases; bases outside gene matches: 1. CDR3 nucleotide sequence: TGTGCCAGTAGTATAAGACAGGGTGGCTACACCTTC. It is translated as CASSIRQGGYTF.

The chain is built from TRBV5-6 and TRBJ2-7; a weak D match, TRBD1 (5 bases). The CDR3 sequence is 14 residues long. Trimming took 1 base from V and 5 from J, leaving 13 bases between them. Per the germline V gene, CDR1 is SGHDT and CDR2 is YYEEEE. CDR3 in DNA: TGTGCCAGCAGCTTGCGCACAGGTTTTAACGAGCAGTACTTC. This encodes CASSLRTGFNEQYF.

This clone was counted between two and nine times. V usage is TRBV27 and J usage is TRBJ2-2, with 7 bases aligning to TRBD2. After removal of 1 base from V and 2 bases from J, the junction contained 4 bases not matched to a gene. CDR1 and CDR2 from the germline V gene are MNHEY and SMNVEV (reference sequence). CDR3 length: 16 amino acids. The CDR3 nucleotides read TGTGCCAGCAGTTTATTTGGGGGGGACAACACCGGGGAGCTGTTTTTT. This translates into CASSLFGGDNTGELFF.

The chain carries TRBV27 and TRBJ2-7; 7 bases match TRBD1. This CDR3 is 13 amino acids long. Looked up from germline, CDR1 is MNHEY and CDR2 is SMNVEV (reference sequence). With V trimmed by 6 bases and J by 3 bases, 5 bases remained unmatched. In DNA form, the CDR3 reads TGTGCCAGCAGGGGGGACAGCCTCTACGAGCAGTACTTC. It specifies CASRGDSLYEQYF.

This clone came up once. The J gene is TRBJ1-2, the V gene TRBV19, with TRBD1 matching over 7 bases. With V trimmed by 8 bases and J by 8 bases, 17 bases remained unmatched. The CDR3 extends over 15 amino acids. Germline V gene data show CDR1 as LNHDA and CDR2 as SQIVND (reference sequence). The CDR3 loop reads CASGSRGGLVFGYTF. As DNA, the CDR3 is TGTGCCAGTGGGTCTAGAGGGGGCCTGGTATTCGGCTACACCTTC.

The CDR3 DNA is TGCGCCAGCAGCCGAACAGGGGTTGAATGGGAGACCCAGTACTTC. It translates to CASSRTGVEWETQYF. The J gene is TRBJ2-5, the V gene TRBV4-1, with TRBD1 identical over 7 bases. The germline V gene has CDR1 MGHRA and CDR2 YSYEKL. V gave up 4 bases and J gave up 5 bases; unmatched junction bases: 10. The CDR3 runs to 15 residues.

The chain has TRBV7-3 and TRBJ2-1; 9 nucleotides line up with TRBD1. With V trimmed by 4 bases and J by 6 bases, 7 bases remained unmatched. Germline V gene data show CDR1 as SGHTA and CDR2 as FQGTGA. The CDR3 spans 15 residues. The CDR3 loop reads CASSSSDRGGNEQFF. CDR3 nucleotide sequence: TGTGCCAGCAGCTCTAGCGACAGGGGGGGCAATGAGCAGTTCTTC.

This clone was observed a few times. V and J are TRBV21-1 and TRBJ2-3; the table names TRBD1, a call not compared with the DNA. TRBV21-1 is classified as a pseudogene. This CDR3 spans 17 amino acids. The CDR3 bases are TGTGCCAGCAGCAAAGAAGATACGAGACACAGCACAGATACGCAGTATTTT. The encoded protein is CASSKEDTRHSTDTQYF.

This clone was detected only a few times. V gene TRBV6-5 combines with J gene TRBJ1-4, with a possible D match to TRBD1 (6 bases). CDR1 is MNHEY, CDR2 SVGAGI, per germline. The CDR3 has 15 residues. V shed 6 bases and J shed 10 bases, with 21 bases lying between them. The CDR3 nucleotides read TGTGCCAGCAGGGTGGAGCGAGGGGGAACTGTAAAACTGTTTTTT. Amino acid sequence: CASRVERGGTVKLFF.

This chain joins TRBV5-4 and TRBJ1-2, with D perhaps TRBD1 (5 bases). Germline CDR1 is SGHNT and CDR2 is YYREEE (reference sequence). V was cut by 2 bases and J by 3 bases, with 14 bases left in between. CDR3 size: 15 residues. As DNA, the CDR3 is TGTGCCAGCAGCTTTACCCAGGGATCTGACTATGGCTACACCTTC. Translating gives CASSFTQGSDYGYTF.

This clone was seen once. This sequence joins TRBV10-3 and TRBJ2-2, with a weak D call TRBD1 (5 bases). V gave up 5 bases and J gave up 0 bases, with 10 bases separating them. Germline loops: CDR1 ENHRY, CDR2 SYGVKD. The CDR3 has 15 amino acids. For the CDR3, the DNA is TGTGCCATCAGTTCCCGACAGACGAACACCGGGGAGCTGTTTTTT. It is translated as CAISSRQTNTGELFF.

This chain joins TRBV4-1 and TRBJ2-7, with TRBD1 matching over 8 bases. V lost 2 bases to trimming and J lost 6 bases; unmatched junction nucleotides: 6. CDR3 size: 14 residues. Germline CDR1 is MGHRA and CDR2 is YSYEKL. The CDR3 reads CASSQPGQVPEQYF. CDR3 bases: TGCGCCAGCAGCCAACCGGGACAGGTTCCCGAGCAGTACTTC.

CDR3 protein: CASRSGMDGYTF. The CDR3 DNA reads TGTGCCAGCAGGAGCGGGATGGATGGCTACACCTTC. The chain employs TRBV9 and TRBJ1-2; D uncertain. The CDR3 is 12 residues long. The V end lost 5 bases, the J end lost 6 bases, and 11 bases lay between the germline ends. The germline V gene encodes CDR1 SGDLS and CDR2 YYNGEE. The whole variable domain, filled in from reference TRBV9 and TRBJ1-2, reads DSGVTQTPKHLITATGQRVTLRCSPRSGDLSVYWYQQSLDQGLQFLIQYYNGEERAKGNILERFSAQQFPDLHSELNLSSLELGDSALYFCASRSGMDGYTFGSGTRLTVV.

The genes are TRBV27 and TRBJ2-5, with 9 positions matching TRBD2. J was trimmed by 5 bases and V by 0 bases; bases with no gene match: 4. The CDR3 covers 15 residues. CDR1 is MNHEY and CDR2 is SMNVEV in the germline V gene (reference sequence). In DNA form, the CDR3 reads TGTGCCAGCAGTTTATCAGCGGGGGGTTTGGAGACCCAGTACTTC. This translates into CASSLSAGGLETQYF.

This chain connects TRBV27 to TRBJ1-6; 9 bases fit TRBD1. This CDR3 contains 16 residues. CDR1 is MNHEY and CDR2 is SMNVEV in the germline V gene (reference sequence). V lost 6 bases and J lost 8; bases outside the gene matches: 11. CDR3 loop: CASRYTTGGGHSPLHF. The CDR3 region has the DNA TGTGCCAGCAGATACACTACAGGGGGCGGTCATTCACCCCTCCACTTT.

This chain uses TRBV30 with TRBJ1-6, with 9 bases that match TRBD1. The CDR3 spans 14 residues. Per germline, CDR1 GTSNPN and CDR2 SVGIG (reference sequence). V was clipped by 3 bases and J by 7 bases; unmatched bases: 4. The CDR3: CAWRTGTGNSPLHF. The CDR3 coding sequence is TGTGCCTGGAGAACCGGGACAGGGAATTCACCCCTCCACTTT.

This chain joins TRBV28 and TRBJ2-1, with 10 bases matching TRBD1. CDR3 length: 16 amino acids. Germline CDR1 is MDHEN and CDR2 is SYDVKM. Losses at the gene ends were 2 bases for V and 6 bases for J; bases not matched to a gene: 7. The CDR3 sequence is CASSLPRDRGGNEQFF. CDR3 nucleotide sequence: TGTGCCAGCAGTTTACCCCGGGACAGGGGAGGCAATGAGCAGTTCTTC.

The DNA for the CDR3 is TGTGCCAGCTCGACAGCTATGAACACTGAAGCTTTCTTT. Translated, it gives CASSTAMNTEAFF. The genes are TRBV19 and TRBJ1-1; D might be TRBD1 (5 bases). This CDR3 is built from 13 residues. V was trimmed by 9 bases and J by 0 bases, leaving 11 bases between them. Germline V gene lookup returns CDR1 LNHDA and CDR2 SQIVND (reference sequence).

This clone was detected only a few times. CDR3 region: CAAFRQGLYEQYF. The CDR3 DNA is TGTGCCGCCTTCAGACAGGGGCTCTACGAGCAGTACTTC. The rearrangement uses TRBV30 and TRBJ2-7, with TRBD1 matching 8 bases. Trimming cost V 8 bases and J 3 bases; bases outside gene matches: 9. Germline CDR1 GTSNPN, CDR2 SVGIG (reference sequence). This CDR3 is built from 13 residues.

CDR3 coding DNA: TGTGCCAGCAGCATTGAGAGCGGGTCCTATGGCTACACCTTC. Its protein is CASSIESGSYGYTF. The chain links TRBV7-9 to TRBJ1-2; no reliable D call. This CDR3 has 14 amino acids. CDR1 SEHNR and CDR2 FQNEAQ come from the germline V gene (reference sequence). V was pared by 5 bases and J by 4 bases, with 14 bases between.

The V call is TRBV29-1, the J call TRBJ1-2, with unresolved D. V lost 4 bases, J lost 4 bases, and 10 bases lay in between. From germline, CDR1 is SQVTM and CDR2 ANQGSEA. CDR3 length: 12 residues. The CDR3 coding sequence is TGCAGCGTTGGCCAAACTGGCTATGGCTACACCTTC. The encoded protein is CSVGQTGYGYTF.

The J gene is TRBJ1-5, the V gene TRBV10-3; TRBD1 aligns across 8 bases. Looked up from germline, CDR1 is ENHRY and CDR2 is SYGVKD. The CDR3 covers 15 residues. With V trimmed by 10 bases and J by 0 bases, 8 bases remained unmatched. CDR3 bases: TGTGCCACCTCTTCGACAGGGGATAGCAATCAGCCCCAGCATTTT. It translates to CATSSTGDSNQPQHF.

This rearrangement joins TRBV6-5 to TRBJ2-6; 7 bases align to TRBD2. This CDR3 contains 14 residues. The germline gives CDR1 MNHEY, CDR2 SVGAGI. V lost 8 bases to trimming and J lost 0 bases; unmatched junction nucleotides: 1. The CDR3 DNA is TGTGCCAGCGGGGGGGGCTCTGGGGCCAACGTCCTGACTTTC. The encoded protein is CASGGGSGANVLTF.